Listed below are T cell receptor beta chains from one sample, sequenced in a study of cytomegalovirus exposure and HLA in healthy donors. The repertoire was sequenced with immunoSEQ multiplex PCR; TCRdb's copy has only in-frame clones and lacks some. The data hold 130,000 to 150,000 clones, with 80% to 90% observed a single time. Sequenced: PBMCs. The receptors derive from a young man in good health and CMV-seronegative. Both conserved end residues are trimmed from each CDR3.

v_call: TRBV28
cdr3_length: 14
j_call: TRBJ2-7
cdr3_aa: ASSLGLWGSSYEQY

v_call: TRBV18
cdr3_length: 10
j_call: TRBJ2-7
cdr3_aa: ASSRGGYEQY

v_call: TRBV4-2
cdr3_length: 14
j_call: TRBJ2-1
cdr3_aa: ASSVLAGGSYNEQF

v_call: TRBV6-1
cdr3_length: 12
j_call: TRBJ2-5
cdr3_aa: ASSELGSQETQY

v_call: TRBV15
cdr3_length: 11
j_call: TRBJ2-5
cdr3_aa: ATLLSGEETQY

v_call: TRBV7-7
cdr3_length: 14
j_call: TRBJ2-3
cdr3_aa: ASSLAEGLGGDTQY

v_call: TRBV7-9
cdr3_length: 12
j_call: TRBJ2-1
cdr3_aa: ASTTGGRDNEQF

v_call: TRBV23-1
cdr3_length: 14
j_call: TRBJ2-7
cdr3_aa: ASSQPRLDLSYEQY

v_call: TRBV4-2
cdr3_length: 12
j_call: TRBJ1-5
cdr3_aa: ASSQDRGNQPQH

v_call: TRBV11-2
cdr3_length: 15
j_call: TRBJ2-5
cdr3_aa: ASTQGVTGAIQETQY

v_call: TRBV7-9
cdr3_length: 11
j_call: TRBJ1-2
cdr3_aa: ASSREREDGYT

v_call: TRBV9
cdr3_length: 13
j_call: TRBJ1-3
cdr3_aa: ASSRAASSGNTIY

v_call: TRBV28
cdr3_length: 13
j_call: TRBJ2-7
cdr3_aa: ASSLTGGLNYEQY

v_call: TRBV7-9
cdr3_length: 13
j_call: TRBJ1-2
cdr3_aa: ASSSTGGINYGYT

v_call: TRBV5-4
cdr3_length: 14
j_call: TRBJ1-3
cdr3_aa: ASSFGAGAVGNTIY

v_call: TRBV5-1
cdr3_length: 11
j_call: TRBJ2-3
cdr3_aa: ASRGQQADTQY

v_call: TRBV7-2
cdr3_length: 12
j_call: TRBJ2-2
cdr3_aa: ASSLARGTGELF

v_call: TRBV9
cdr3_length: 13
j_call: TRBJ2-7
cdr3_aa: ASSVKSGSIDEQY

v_call: TRBV7-9
cdr3_length: 13
j_call: TRBJ1-5
cdr3_aa: ASSSGTRRNQPQH

v_call: TRBV6-6
cdr3_length: 13
j_call: TRBJ2-1
cdr3_aa: ASKGLAGGYNEQF

v_call: TRBV6-5
cdr3_length: 12
j_call: TRBJ1-4
cdr3_aa: ASRDRGSNEKLF

v_call: TRBV14
cdr3_length: 13
j_call: TRBJ1-2
cdr3_aa: ASSPLGTGNYGYT

v_call: TRBV6-1
cdr3_length: 13
j_call: TRBJ1-5
cdr3_aa: ASSPTTGPNQPQH

v_call: TRBV4-1
cdr3_length: 13
j_call: TRBJ1-1
cdr3_aa: ASSQVKGQGGEAF

v_call: TRBV7-9
cdr3_length: 13
j_call: TRBJ1-2
cdr3_aa: ASSLRGQGTYGYT

v_call: TRBV28
cdr3_length: 16
j_call: TRBJ1-4
cdr3_aa: ASSLWGGGGEVNEKLF

v_call: TRBV28
cdr3_length: 15
j_call: TRBJ2-6
cdr3_aa: ASSSRLAGVGANVLT

v_call: TRBV16
cdr3_length: 12
j_call: TRBJ1-5
cdr3_aa: ASSPLGGDQPQH

v_call: TRBV19
cdr3_length: 10
j_call: TRBJ2-7
cdr3_aa: ASSTQNGEQY

v_call: TRBV5-6
cdr3_length: 12
j_call: TRBJ1-6
cdr3_aa: ASSHTGNNSPLH

v_call: TRBV9
cdr3_length: 11
j_call: TRBJ2-7
cdr3_aa: ASSVGGSYEQY

v_call: TRBV28
cdr3_length: 13
j_call: TRBJ1-5
cdr3_aa: ASRLWTGHNQPQH

v_call: TRBV6-5
cdr3_length: 13
j_call: TRBJ1-2
cdr3_aa: ASSVRDRVFSGYT

v_call: TRBV7-2
cdr3_length: 11
j_call: TRBJ1-1
cdr3_aa: ASSSQGDTEAF

v_call: TRBV11-3
cdr3_length: 15
j_call: TRBJ2-2
cdr3_aa: ASSYRERGGPGGELF

v_call: TRBV30
cdr3_length: 10
j_call: TRBJ2-3
cdr3_aa: AWSGGADTQY

v_call: TRBV5-6
cdr3_length: 13
j_call: TRBJ1-6
cdr3_aa: ASRRWISYNSPLH

v_call: TRBV5-1
cdr3_length: 12
j_call: TRBJ1-5
cdr3_aa: ASSPTGGNQPQH

v_call: TRBV5-4
cdr3_length: 16
j_call: TRBJ2-7
cdr3_aa: ASSLGGSKDPPPYEQY

v_call: TRBV7-9
cdr3_length: 13
j_call: TRBJ1-4
cdr3_aa: ASSFAGGEGEKLF

v_call: TRBV25-1
cdr3_length: 13
j_call: TRBJ1-4
cdr3_aa: ASRGHREEGEKLF

v_call: TRBV19
cdr3_length: 13
j_call: TRBJ2-7
cdr3_aa: ASRAGTPASYEQY

v_call: TRBV10-1
cdr3_length: 12
j_call: TRBJ2-5
cdr3_aa: ASSALATQETQY

v_call: TRBV11-2
cdr3_length: 13
j_call: TRBJ2-7
cdr3_aa: ASSQLAGASNEQY

v_call: TRBV7-9
cdr3_length: 13
j_call: TRBJ1-3
cdr3_aa: ASSFQGTAGNTIY

v_call: TRBV19
cdr3_length: 14
j_call: TRBJ2-3
cdr3_aa: ASRSGTGELIDTQY

v_call: TRBV7-8
cdr3_length: 12
j_call: TRBJ2-3
cdr3_aa: ASSPWASTDTQY

v_call: TRBV6-4
cdr3_length: 13
j_call: TRBJ1-6
cdr3_aa: ASSASLAGDSPLH

v_call: TRBV27
cdr3_length: 11
j_call: TRBJ2-7
cdr3_aa: ASSSSSPGEQY

v_call: TRBV4-2
cdr3_length: 14
j_call: TRBJ2-1
cdr3_aa: ASSQEVASGNNEQF

v_call: TRBV5-1
cdr3_length: 11
j_call: TRBJ1-5
cdr3_aa: ASSLAGNQPQH

v_call: TRBV7-6
cdr3_length: 14
j_call: TRBJ2-7
cdr3_aa: ASSLAADGRTYEQY

v_call: TRBV30
cdr3_length: 14
j_call: TRBJ2-7
cdr3_aa: AIGLTGTSGSGEQY

v_call: TRBV5-8
cdr3_length: 13
j_call: TRBJ2-7
cdr3_aa: ASSLDREWGNEQY

v_call: TRBV10-1
cdr3_length: 13
j_call: TRBJ2-5
cdr3_aa: ASSELRETSETQY

v_call: TRBV18
cdr3_length: 12
j_call: TRBJ2-1
cdr3_aa: ASSPPSGASEQF

v_call: TRBV6-5
cdr3_length: 12
j_call: TRBJ2-7
cdr3_aa: ASRDPGQAYEQY

v_call: TRBV21-1
cdr3_length: 14
j_call: TRBJ1-4
cdr3_aa: ASRPDSYSTNEKLF

v_call: TRBV5-1
cdr3_length: 17
j_call: TRBJ2-3
cdr3_aa: ASSLAASGGSTSTDTQY

v_call: TRBV7-6
cdr3_length: 15
j_call: TRBJ1-4
cdr3_aa: ASSSEVVSPRREKLF